These 25 T cell receptor beta chains were all obtained from the same sample, sequenced in a study of cytomegalovirus exposure and HLA in healthy donors. Sequencing used immunoSEQ multiplex PCR; TCRdb keeps in-frame clones, though not all of them. The table has tens of thousands of clones, around 96% seen once. Material for sequencing was PBMCs. The receptors shown here come from a man younger than 35 in good health and CMV-seronegative.

The J gene is TRBJ2-2, the V gene TRBV27; D gene unclear. The CDR3 runs to 19 residues. Germline assignment: CDR1 MNHEY and CDR2 SMNVEV (reference sequence). V lost 4 bases to trimming and J lost 0 bases, with 21 bases between them. For the CDR3, the DNA is TGTGCCAGCAGTTGGCAGTGGCGCCCTGGCGGAGCGAACACCGGGGAGCTGTTTTTT. This sequence encodes CASSWQWRPGGANTGELFF.

J is TRBJ1-1 and V is TRBV13; D gene uncertain. There are 16 residues in the CDR3. V was trimmed by 1 base and J by 0 bases, leaving 12 bases between them. CDR1 is PRHDT, CDR2 FYEKMQ, per germline (reference sequence). CDR3 sequence (DNA): TGTGCCAGCAGCTTAGTGGGTTCGAGGATGAACACTGAAGCTTTCTTT. It encodes CASSLVGSRMNTEAFF.

In its sample, this clone was seen a few times. The rearrangement links TRBV19 to TRBJ2-5; maybe TRBD1 (5 bases). The CDR3 is 15 residues long. Germline assignment: CDR1 LNHDA and CDR2 SQIVND (reference sequence). Trimming shortened V by 3 bases and J by 5 bases, and 16 bases separated the two germline ends. This CDR3 reads CASSIGAGLRETQYF. The CDR3 DNA is TGTGCCAGTAGTATTGGGGCAGGGTTGCGTGAGACCCAGTACTTC.

This chain uses TRBV6-1 with TRBJ1-2; D might be TRBD1 (5 bases). The V end lost 2 bases, the J end lost 4 bases, and 14 bases lay between the germline ends. CDR3 length: 15 residues. In germline, CDR1 is MNHNS, CDR2 SASEGT. CDR3 bases: TGTGCCAGCAGTGAATGGGCACTGGGGCCCTATGGCTACACCTTC. This sequence encodes CASSEWALGPYGYTF.

The chain is built from TRBV7-2 and TRBJ2-1; unclear D gene. V gave up 0 bases and J gave up 1 base, with 4 bases separating them. The CDR3 has 14 residues. Germline CDR1 is SGHTA and CDR2 is FQGNSA. The CDR3 nucleotides read TGTGCCAGCAGCTTAGCCCAGTCCTACAATGAGCAGTTCTTC. Protein product: CASSLAQSYNEQFF.

This chain joins TRBV30 and TRBJ2-5, with 9 bases aligning to TRBD2. V lost 3 bases, J lost 14 bases, and 10 bases stayed unmatched. The CDR3 is made up of 12 amino acids. Germline V CDR1 and CDR2: GTSNPN, SVGIG (reference sequence). This CDR3 reads CAWRGGGGFLYF. The CDR3 region has the DNA TGTGCCTGGAGGGGCGGGGGGGGCTTCTTATACTTC.

V is TRBV7-3 and J is TRBJ2-5, with TRBD2 as a possible D gene (6 bases). Trimming stripped 5 bases from V and 2 bases from J, with 15 bases between. Germline CDR1 and CDR2: SGHTA and FQGTGA. There are 15 residues in the CDR3. Written as DNA, the CDR3 is TGTGCCAGCAGCCGAGGAGCGGGTAGTCAAGAGACCCAGTACTTC. It specifies CASSRGAGSQETQYF.

The chain carries TRBV29-1 and TRBJ2-5, with TRBD1 matching over 8 bases. V was clipped by 6 bases and J by 2 bases; unmatched bases: 5. The germline gives CDR1 SQVTM, CDR2 ANQGSEA. The CDR3 has 13 residues. For the CDR3, the DNA is TGCAGCGTAGTGACAGGGGTTCAAGAGACCCAGTACTTC. This encodes CSVVTGVQETQYF.

CDR3 DNA: TGTGCCAGCAGTTCTCGGTTTACAGATACGCAGTATTTT. Amino acids: CASSSRFTDTQYF. This chain joins TRBV5-4 and TRBJ2-3; D is undetermined. Trimming took 5 bases from V and 3 from J, leaving 10 bases between them. The CDR3 has 13 amino acids. Germline CDR1 reads SGHNT; CDR2 reads YYREEE (reference sequence).

The chain couples TRBV5-1 to TRBJ2-5; TRBD1 matches at 8 bases. Trimming at V came to 4 bases and at J to 2 bases, leaving 4 bases not matched to a gene. The CDR3 extends over 14 amino acids. Per germline, CDR1 SGHRS and CDR2 YFSETQ. The CDR3, as DNA: TGCGCCAGCAGCCAACGACAGGGGCAAGAGACCCAGTACTTC. It translates to CASSQRQGQETQYF.

The chain uses TRBV20-1 and TRBJ2-1, with D perhaps matching TRBD1 (6 bases). There are 11 residues in the CDR3. Trimming took 6 bases from V and 8 from J, leaving 11 bases between them. The germline CDR1 and CDR2 sequences are DFQATT and SNEGSKA (reference sequence). The CDR3 is CSAQGSYEQFF. The CDR3 nucleotides read TGCAGTGCGCAGGGGTCCTATGAGCAGTTCTTC.

The chain has TRBV28 and TRBJ2-1; TRBD1 is a possible D gene (6 bases). CDR3 length equals 13 residues. Trimming cost V 5 bases and J 8 bases, with 13 bases left between them. Germline V lookup: CDR1 MDHEN, CDR2 SYDVKM. The CDR3 reads CASSLNRVHEQFF. For the CDR3, the DNA is TGTGCCAGCAGTCTTAACAGGGTTCATGAGCAGTTCTTC. Complete variable domain (other parts from reference TRBV28 and TRBJ2-1): DVKVTQSSRYLVKRTGEKVFLECVQDMDHENMFWYRQDPGLGLRLIYFSYDVKMKEKGDIPEGYSVSREKKERFSLILESASTNQTSMYLCASSLNRVHEQFFGPGTRLTVL.

CDR3 residues: CASSYESSYEQYF. CDR3 nucleotide sequence: TGTGCCAGCAGTTACGAGAGCTCCTACGAGCAGTACTTC. The genes are TRBV6-6 and TRBJ2-7, with D uncertain. This CDR3 is built from 13 residues. Trimming cost V 2 bases and J 0 bases, with 5 bases left between them. The germline gives CDR1 MNHNY, CDR2 SVGAGI (reference sequence).

The chain links TRBV28 to TRBJ2-7; 9 bases fit TRBD1. The CDR3 contains 15 residues. With V trimmed by 6 bases and J by 1 base, 7 bases remained unmatched. CDR1 is MDHEN and CDR2 is SYDVKM in the germline V gene. This CDR3 is CASRDTGTGSYEQYF. For the CDR3, the DNA is TGTGCCAGCAGGGACACCGGGACAGGGTCCTACGAGCAGTACTTC. Full variable domain (remainder filled in from reference TRBV28 and TRBJ2-7): DVKVTQSSRYLVKRTGEKVFLECVQDMDHENMFWYRQDPGLGLRLIYFSYDVKMKEKGDIPEGYSVSREKKERFSLILESASTNQTSMYLCASRDTGTGSYEQYFGPGTRLTVT.

This chain joins TRBV12-5 and TRBJ2-3; tentative D call: TRBD2 (6 bases). The germline CDR1 and CDR2 sequences are LGHNT and FRNRAP. The CDR3 sequence is 15 residues long. The V and J ends lost 3 bases and 2 bases respectively, with 12 bases between them. CDR3 in DNA: TGTGCTAGTGGTTTCGACAAGGACTACACAGATACGCAGTATTTT. It encodes CASGFDKDYTDTQYF.

J is TRBJ2-7 and V is TRBV5-6; 10 nucleotides agree with TRBD2. Looked up from germline, CDR1 is SGHDT and CDR2 is YYEEEE. The CDR3 contains 14 residues. V dropped 3 bases and J dropped 0; count of bases not matched to a gene: 0. The CDR3 protein is CASSSSGSSYEQYV. In nucleotides, the CDR3 is TGTGCCAGCAGCTCTAGCGGGAGCTCCTACGAGCAGTACGTC.

The chain has TRBV11-2 and TRBJ1-1; D is uncertain. Trimming cost V 6 bases and J 4 bases, with 18 bases left between them. The CDR3 has 15 amino acids. From germline, CDR1 is SGHAT and CDR2 FQNNGV. CDR3 DNA sequence: TGTGCCAGCAGTCTAGCGGTAGGGAGCATCACTGAAGCTTTCTTT. Protein sequence: CASSLAVGSITEAFF.

This clone appeared a few times. The rearrangement uses TRBV30 and TRBJ2-3, with D perhaps TRBD2 (6 bases). The germline V gene encodes CDR1 GTSNPN and CDR2 SVGIG (reference sequence). Between the trimmed V and J ends, which lost 3 bases and 0 bases, there was a span of 16 bases. CDR3 length: 16 residues. CDR3 residues: CAWSVWRGTSTDTQYF. The CDR3 coding sequence is TGTGCCTGGAGCGTATGGCGGGGAACTAGCACAGATACGCAGTATTTT.

The rearrangement joins TRBV29-1 to TRBJ2-1; TRBD1 matches 10 bases. Germline V gene lookup returns CDR1 SQVTM and CDR2 ANQGSEA. This CDR3 contains 17 residues. Unmatched junction bases numbered 15, after V lost 6 bases and J lost 4 bases. The CDR3 DNA follows: TGCAGCGTGAGGGGACAGGGGTCGTTCCTTTCTTACAATGAGCAGTTCTTC. It yields the protein CSVRGQGSFLSYNEQFF.

This clone has only one observation. The chain carries TRBV19 and TRBJ1-5; 7 bases are a match to TRBD1. J gave up 1 base and V 1 base, and 1 base lay outside the gene matches. CDR3 length: 15 amino acids. Germline V CDR1 and CDR2: LNHDA, SQIVND (reference sequence). The CDR3 sequence: CASSIGQGSNQPQHF. In DNA form, the CDR3 reads TGTGCCAGTAGTATAGGACAGGGCAGCAATCAGCCCCAGCATTTT.

The rearrangement links TRBV28 to TRBJ2-7; possible D gene TRBD1, 8 bases. There are 16 residues in the CDR3. V was shortened by 4 bases and J by 4 bases, with 20 bases between the two germline ends. From germline, CDR1 is MDHEN and CDR2 SYDVKM. The CDR3 bases are TGTGCCAGCAGTTCCACAGGGGGGGTATCCCCTTACGAGCAGTACGTC. Its protein is CASSSTGGVSPYEQYV.

The chain uses TRBV4-2 and TRBJ2-7; TRBD2 is a possible D gene (6 bases). Germline V lookup: CDR1 LGHNA, CDR2 YNFKEQ. The CDR3 runs 20 residues. V lost 1 base, J lost 1 base, and 26 bases lay in between. CDR3 residues: CASSQGLGQERGGGSYEQYF. The CDR3 nucleotides read TGTGCCAGCAGCCAAGGTCTCGGCCAGGAGAGGGGAGGAGGGTCCTACGAGCAGTACTTC.

This clone was observed once. The chain recombines TRBV9 with TRBJ1-3, with 7 bases fitting TRBD1. Germline V gene sequence: CDR1 SGDLS, CDR2 YYNGEE. The CDR3 spans 15 residues. Trimming cost V 4 bases and J 0 bases; bases outside gene matches: 4. The CDR3 is CASSTTGSSGNTIYF. In nucleotides, the CDR3 is TGTGCCAGCAGCACGACAGGGAGCTCTGGAAACACCATATATTTT.

Notes on this clone: Its ends do not fully match the called genes, so a read error is possible. The chain has TRBV7-7 and TRBJ2-1; 7 bases are a match to TRBD2. Germline V CDR1 and CDR2: SSHAT, FNYEAQ (reference sequence). The CDR3 runs to 19 residues. CDR3 region: CASSLDVGGPTYSYNEQFF. CDR3 DNA sequence: TGTGCTAGCAGCTTAGATGTGGGAGGGCCTACATACTCCTACAATGAGCAGTTCTTC.

This chain links TRBV19 with TRBJ1-1; 7 nucleotides align to TRBD1. CDR3 size: 14 residues. Germline V gene data show CDR1 as LNHDA and CDR2 as SQIVND (reference sequence). Unmatched junction bases numbered 7, after V lost 7 bases and J lost 2 bases. CDR3: CASKPTGTNTEAFF. CDR3 nucleotide sequence: TGTGCCAGTAAGCCGACAGGGACAAACACTGAAGCTTTCTTT.